This T cell receptor (beta chain) emerged from a study of pediatric ulcerative colitis. On the study more broadly: Ulcerative colitis patients had pancolitis or left-sided colitis, with confirming histology.

Study-level results: Substantially fewer templates came from a couple of patients' blood samples. No controls had the two rectal clonotypes shared by ulcerative colitis patients.

Ulcerative colitis patients received no immunosuppressive medication before the diagnostic colonoscopy. The CDR3 is 16 residues long. Trimming removed 3 bases at V and 8 bases at J, with 21 bases between. Per germline, CDR1 WNHNN and CDR2 SYGVQD (reference sequence). On this clone: Its cognate antigen is unknown.

TCRdb's copy holds only in-frame clones and misses some; the assay was immunoSEQ multiplex PCR. There are about 64,000 clones in the sample; about 80% occur only once, and about 5.2% lies in the top ten. Sequencing was performed on blood. The rearrangement joins TRBV10-1 to TRBJ2-3, with D maybe TRBD1 (5 bases). The origin of this receptor is a boy aged 5-17 years with moderate ulcerative colitis. The CDR3 nucleotides are TGCGCCAGCAGTGATGTCCTAGGCCCTGGGGCGAGTACGCAGTATTTT. This sequence encodes CASSDVLGPGASTQYF.